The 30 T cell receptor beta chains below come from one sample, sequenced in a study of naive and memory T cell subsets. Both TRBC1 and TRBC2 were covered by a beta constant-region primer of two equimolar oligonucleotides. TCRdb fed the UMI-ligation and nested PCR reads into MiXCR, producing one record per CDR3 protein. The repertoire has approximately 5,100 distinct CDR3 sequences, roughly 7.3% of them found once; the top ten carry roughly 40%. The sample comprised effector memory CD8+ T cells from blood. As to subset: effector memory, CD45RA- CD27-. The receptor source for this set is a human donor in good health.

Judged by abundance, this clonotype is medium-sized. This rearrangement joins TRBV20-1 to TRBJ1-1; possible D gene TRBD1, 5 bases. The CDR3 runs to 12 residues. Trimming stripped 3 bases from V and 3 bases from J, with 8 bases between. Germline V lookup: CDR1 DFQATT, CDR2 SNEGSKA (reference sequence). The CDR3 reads CSASDSDTEAFF. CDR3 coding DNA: TGCAGTGCTAGTGACAGCGACACTGAAGCTTTCTTT.

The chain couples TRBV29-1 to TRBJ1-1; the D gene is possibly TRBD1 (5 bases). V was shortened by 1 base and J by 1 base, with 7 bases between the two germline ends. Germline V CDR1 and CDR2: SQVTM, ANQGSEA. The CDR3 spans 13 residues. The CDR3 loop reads CSVEARENTEAFF. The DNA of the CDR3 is TGCAGCGTTGAAGCCAGGGAGAACACTGAAGCTTTCTTT.

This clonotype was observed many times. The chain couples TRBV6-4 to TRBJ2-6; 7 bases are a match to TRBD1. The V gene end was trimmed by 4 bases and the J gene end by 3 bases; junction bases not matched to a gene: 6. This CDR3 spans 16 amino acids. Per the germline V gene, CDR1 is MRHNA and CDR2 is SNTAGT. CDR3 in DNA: TGTGCCAGCAGTGGGGGGACAGTTGATGGGGCCAACGTCCTGACTTTC. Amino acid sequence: CASSGGTVDGANVLTF.

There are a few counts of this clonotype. DNA of the CDR3: TGTGCCAGCCGATATTTAGCGGGGATGTGGGAGAGCACAGATACGCAGTATTTT. Its translation: CASRYLAGMWESTDTQYF. V gene TRBV7-9 combines with J gene TRBJ2-3; 8 positions match TRBD2. V gave up 8 bases and J gave up 0 bases; unmatched junction bases: 16. The CDR3 loop spans 18 amino acids. The germline gives CDR1 SEHNR, CDR2 FQNEAQ (reference sequence).

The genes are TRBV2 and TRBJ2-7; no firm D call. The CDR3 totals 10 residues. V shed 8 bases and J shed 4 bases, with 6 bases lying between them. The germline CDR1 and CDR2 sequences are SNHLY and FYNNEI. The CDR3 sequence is CASGYYEQYF. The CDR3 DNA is TGTGCCAGCGGATATTACGAGCAGTACTTC.

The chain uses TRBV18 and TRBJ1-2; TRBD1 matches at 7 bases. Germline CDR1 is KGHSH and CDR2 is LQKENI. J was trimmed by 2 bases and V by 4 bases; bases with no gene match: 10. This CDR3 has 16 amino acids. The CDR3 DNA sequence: TGTGCCAGCTCACAGGGGACAGCGACTCCGAACTATGGCTACACCTTC. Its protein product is CASSQGTATPNYGYTF.

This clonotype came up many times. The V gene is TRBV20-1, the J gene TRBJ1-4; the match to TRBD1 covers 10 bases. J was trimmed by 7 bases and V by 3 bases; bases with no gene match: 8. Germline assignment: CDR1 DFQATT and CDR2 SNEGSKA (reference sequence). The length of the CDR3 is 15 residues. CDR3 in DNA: TGCAGTGCTAGTCTTGGACAGGGGGATGTTGAAAAACTGTTTTTT. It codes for CSASLGQGDVEKLFF.

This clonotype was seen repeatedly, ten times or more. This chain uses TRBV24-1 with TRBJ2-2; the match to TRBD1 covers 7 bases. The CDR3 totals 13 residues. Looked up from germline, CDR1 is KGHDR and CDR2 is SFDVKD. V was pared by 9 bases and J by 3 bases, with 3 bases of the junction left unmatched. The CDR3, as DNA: TGTGCCACCTCTGACAGGGACACCGGGGAGCTGTTTTTT. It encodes CATSDRDTGELFF.

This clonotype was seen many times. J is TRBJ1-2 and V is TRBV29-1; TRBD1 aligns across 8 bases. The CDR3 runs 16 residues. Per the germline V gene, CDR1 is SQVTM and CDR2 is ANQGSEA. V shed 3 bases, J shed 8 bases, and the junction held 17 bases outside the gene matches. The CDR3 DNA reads TGCAGCGTTGATACCCTCCGAGACCAGGGGGCAAGGGGCTACACCTTC. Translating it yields CSVDTLRDQGARGYTF.

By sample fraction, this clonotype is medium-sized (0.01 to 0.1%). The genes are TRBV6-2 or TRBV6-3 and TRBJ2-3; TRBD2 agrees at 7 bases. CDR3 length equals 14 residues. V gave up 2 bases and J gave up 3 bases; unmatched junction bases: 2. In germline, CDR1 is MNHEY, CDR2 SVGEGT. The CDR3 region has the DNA TGTGCCAGCAGTTACCAGCGGGAAACAGATACGCAGTATTTT. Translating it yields CASSYQRETDTQYF.

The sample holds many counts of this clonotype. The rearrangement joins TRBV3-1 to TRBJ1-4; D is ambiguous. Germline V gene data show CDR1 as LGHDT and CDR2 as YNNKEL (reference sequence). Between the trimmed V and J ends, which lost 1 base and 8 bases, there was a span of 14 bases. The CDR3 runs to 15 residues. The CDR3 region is CASSQGAGAAEKLFF. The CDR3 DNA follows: TGTGCCAGCAGCCAAGGGGCGGGTGCGGCCGAAAAACTGTTTTTT.

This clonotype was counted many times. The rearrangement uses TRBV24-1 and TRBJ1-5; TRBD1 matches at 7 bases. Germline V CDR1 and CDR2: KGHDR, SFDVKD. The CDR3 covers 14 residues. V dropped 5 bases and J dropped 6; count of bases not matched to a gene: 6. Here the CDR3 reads CATSAQGEAQPQHF. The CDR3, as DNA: TGTGCCACCAGTGCTCAGGGGGAGGCTCAGCCCCAGCATTTT.

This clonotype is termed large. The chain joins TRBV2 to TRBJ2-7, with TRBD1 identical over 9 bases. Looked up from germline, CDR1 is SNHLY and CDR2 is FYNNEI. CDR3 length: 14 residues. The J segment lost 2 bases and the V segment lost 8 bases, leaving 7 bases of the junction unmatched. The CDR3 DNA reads TGTGCCAGCGAGGGGGACAGGGCCACCTACGAGCAGTACTTC. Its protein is CASEGDRATYEQYF.

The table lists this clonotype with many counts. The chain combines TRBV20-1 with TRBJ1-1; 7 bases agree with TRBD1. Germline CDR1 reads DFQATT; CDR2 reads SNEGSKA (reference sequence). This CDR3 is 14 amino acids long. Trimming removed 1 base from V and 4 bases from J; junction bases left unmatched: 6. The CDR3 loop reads CSARVEGAVTEAFF. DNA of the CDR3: TGCAGTGCTAGAGTGGAGGGGGCGGTCACTGAAGCTTTCTTT.

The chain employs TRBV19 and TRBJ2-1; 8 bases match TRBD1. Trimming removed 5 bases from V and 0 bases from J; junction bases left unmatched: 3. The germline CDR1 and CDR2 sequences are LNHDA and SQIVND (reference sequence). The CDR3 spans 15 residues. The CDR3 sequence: CASSQTGGSYNEQFF. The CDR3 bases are TGTGCCAGTAGTCAAACAGGGGGCTCCTACAATGAGCAGTTCTTC.

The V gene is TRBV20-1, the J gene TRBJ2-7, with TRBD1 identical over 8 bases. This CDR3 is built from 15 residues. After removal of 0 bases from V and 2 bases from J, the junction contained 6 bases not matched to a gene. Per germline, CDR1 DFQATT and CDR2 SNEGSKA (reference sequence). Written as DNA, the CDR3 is TGCAGTGCTAGAGATCTAGGGACAGGAACCTACGAGCAGTACTTC. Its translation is CSARDLGTGTYEQYF.

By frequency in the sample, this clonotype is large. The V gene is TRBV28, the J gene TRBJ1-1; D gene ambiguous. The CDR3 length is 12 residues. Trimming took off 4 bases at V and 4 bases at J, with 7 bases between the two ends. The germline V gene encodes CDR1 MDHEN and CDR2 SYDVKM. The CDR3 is CASSCEVTEAFF. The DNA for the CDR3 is TGTGCCAGCAGTTGCGAGGTCACTGAAGCTTTCTTT.

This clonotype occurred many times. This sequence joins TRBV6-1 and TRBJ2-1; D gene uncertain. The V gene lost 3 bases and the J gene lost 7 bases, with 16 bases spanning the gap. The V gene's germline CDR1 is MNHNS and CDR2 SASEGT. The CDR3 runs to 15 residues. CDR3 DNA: TGTGCCAGCAGTGATTGGGCCCACGGAAGGAATGAGCAGTTCTTC. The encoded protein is CASSDWAHGRNEQFF.

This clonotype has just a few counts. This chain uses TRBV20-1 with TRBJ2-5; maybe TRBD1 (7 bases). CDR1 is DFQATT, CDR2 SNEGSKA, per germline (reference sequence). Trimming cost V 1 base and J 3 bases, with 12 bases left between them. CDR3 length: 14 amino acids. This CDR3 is CSARAGGTEETQYF. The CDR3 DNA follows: TGCAGTGCTAGAGCTGGAGGGACAGAAGAGACCCAGTACTTC.

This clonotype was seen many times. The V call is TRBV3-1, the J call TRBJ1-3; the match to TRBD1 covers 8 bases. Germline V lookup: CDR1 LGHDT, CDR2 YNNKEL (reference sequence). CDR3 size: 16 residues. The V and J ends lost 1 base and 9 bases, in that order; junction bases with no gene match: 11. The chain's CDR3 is CASSQARGTGSGTIYF. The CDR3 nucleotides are TGTGCCAGCAGCCAAGCCCGCGGGACAGGCTCCGGCACCATATATTTT.

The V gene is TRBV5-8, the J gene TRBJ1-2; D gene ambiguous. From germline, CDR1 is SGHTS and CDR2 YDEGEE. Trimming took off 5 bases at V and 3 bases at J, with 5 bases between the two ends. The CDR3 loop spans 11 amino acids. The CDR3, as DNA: TGTGCCAGCAGACTGTACTATGGCTACACCTTC. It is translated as CASRLYYGYTF.

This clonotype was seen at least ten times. The CDR3 DNA reads as TGTGCCTGGAGTGTACTTGGGGACTCTGGGGCCAACGTCCTGACTTTC. It specifies CAWSVLGDSGANVLTF. The chain couples TRBV30 to TRBJ2-6; D remains unclear. There are 16 residues in the CDR3. Germline CDR1 GTSNPN, CDR2 SVGIG (reference sequence). The V gene lost 0 bases and the J gene lost 0 bases, with 9 bases spanning the gap.

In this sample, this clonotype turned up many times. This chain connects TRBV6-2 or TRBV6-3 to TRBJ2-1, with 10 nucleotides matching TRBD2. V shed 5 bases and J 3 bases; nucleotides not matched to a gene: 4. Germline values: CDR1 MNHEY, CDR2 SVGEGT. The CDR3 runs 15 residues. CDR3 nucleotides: TGTGCCAGCAGTACCGGACTAGCGGACTACAATGAGCAGTTCTTC. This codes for CASSTGLADYNEQFF.

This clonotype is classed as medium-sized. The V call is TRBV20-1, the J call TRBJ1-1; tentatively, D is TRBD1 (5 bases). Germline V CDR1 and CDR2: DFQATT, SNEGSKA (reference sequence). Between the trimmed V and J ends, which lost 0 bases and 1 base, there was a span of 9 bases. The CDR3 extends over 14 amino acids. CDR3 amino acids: CSAREPDRNTEAFF. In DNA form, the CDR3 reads TGCAGTGCTAGAGAACCTGACAGGAACACTGAAGCTTTCTTT.

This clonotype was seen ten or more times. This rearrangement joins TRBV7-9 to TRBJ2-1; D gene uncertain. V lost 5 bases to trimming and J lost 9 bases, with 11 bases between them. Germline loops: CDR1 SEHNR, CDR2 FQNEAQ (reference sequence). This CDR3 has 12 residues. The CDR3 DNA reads TGTGCCAGCAGCGTGACCACCGGTGAGCAGTTCTTC. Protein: CASSVTTGEQFF.

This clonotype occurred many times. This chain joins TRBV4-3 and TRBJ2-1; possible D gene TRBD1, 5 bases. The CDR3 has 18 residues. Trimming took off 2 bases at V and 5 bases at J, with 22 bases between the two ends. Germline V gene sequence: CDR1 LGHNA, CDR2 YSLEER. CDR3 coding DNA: TGCGCCAGCAGCCAATCCGCCGCCAGGGTGTGTGGGGACAATGAGCAGTTCTTC. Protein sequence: CASSQSAARVCGDNEQFF.

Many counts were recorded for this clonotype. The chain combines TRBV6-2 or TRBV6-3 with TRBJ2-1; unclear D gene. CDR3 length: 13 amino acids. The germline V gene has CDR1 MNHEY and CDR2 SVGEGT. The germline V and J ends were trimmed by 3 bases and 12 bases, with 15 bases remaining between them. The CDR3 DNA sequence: TGTGCCAGCAGTTATACGGCCCAGGCGTGGCAGTTCTTC. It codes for CASSYTAQAWQFF.

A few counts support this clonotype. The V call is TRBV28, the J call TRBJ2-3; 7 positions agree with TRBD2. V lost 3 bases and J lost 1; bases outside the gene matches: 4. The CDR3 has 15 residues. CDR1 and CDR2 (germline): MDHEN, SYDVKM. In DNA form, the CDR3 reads TGTGCCAGCAGTTTGGGACTAACCGGCACAGATACGCAGTATTTT. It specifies CASSLGLTGTDTQYF.

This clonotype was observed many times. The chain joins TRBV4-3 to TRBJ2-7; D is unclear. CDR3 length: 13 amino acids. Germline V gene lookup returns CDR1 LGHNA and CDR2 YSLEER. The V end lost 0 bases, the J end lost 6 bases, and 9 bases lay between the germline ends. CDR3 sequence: CASSQEPQSEQYF. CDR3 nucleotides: TGCGCCAGCAGCCAAGAACCTCAAAGCGAGCAGTACTTC.

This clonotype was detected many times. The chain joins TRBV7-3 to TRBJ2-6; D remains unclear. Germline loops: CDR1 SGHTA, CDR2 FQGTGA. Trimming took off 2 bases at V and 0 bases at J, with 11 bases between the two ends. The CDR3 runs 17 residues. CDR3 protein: CASSLYGDTSGANVLTF. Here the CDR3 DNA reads TGTGCCAGCAGCTTATATGGCGATACCTCTGGGGCCAACGTCCTGACTTTC.